Given below is one T cell receptor (beta chain) in context. In the original analysis: Estimation of nucleated cell counts relied on the amplification of reference gene primers. Using immunoSEQ multiplex PCR, the repertoire was profiled, and TCRdb retains in-frame clones only, with some absent. That table furnishes V, J and clone size, whereas the DNA furnished D and trimming. The table has about 150,000 clones, approximately 90% seen once; the top ten hold about 4.5%. Participant-given clinical history determined each cohort assignment. For recovered donors of Cohort 3, there were two negative PCRs, clearance, or symptom resolution. The data were obtained in a study of blood T cell repertoires in COVID-19. Study information: T cells, B-cell-depleted T cells, or PBMCs provided the cDNA or gDNA that served as material.

Germline trimming cut 0 bases from V and 0 bases from J; bases unmatched to any gene: 2. This CDR3 has 16 amino acids. Germline values: CDR1 GTSNPN, CDR2 SVGIG (reference sequence). This receptor was identified in a middle-aged man who had recovered from COVID-19. The sequenced sample was PBMCs or T cells enriched from blood (not recorded which). This rearrangement joins TRBV30 to TRBJ1-4; 9 bases align to TRBD1. DNA of the CDR3: TGTGCCTGGAGTGTGGGACAGGGTTCAACTAATGAAAAACTGTTTTTT. Translated: CAWSVGQGSTNEKLFF.